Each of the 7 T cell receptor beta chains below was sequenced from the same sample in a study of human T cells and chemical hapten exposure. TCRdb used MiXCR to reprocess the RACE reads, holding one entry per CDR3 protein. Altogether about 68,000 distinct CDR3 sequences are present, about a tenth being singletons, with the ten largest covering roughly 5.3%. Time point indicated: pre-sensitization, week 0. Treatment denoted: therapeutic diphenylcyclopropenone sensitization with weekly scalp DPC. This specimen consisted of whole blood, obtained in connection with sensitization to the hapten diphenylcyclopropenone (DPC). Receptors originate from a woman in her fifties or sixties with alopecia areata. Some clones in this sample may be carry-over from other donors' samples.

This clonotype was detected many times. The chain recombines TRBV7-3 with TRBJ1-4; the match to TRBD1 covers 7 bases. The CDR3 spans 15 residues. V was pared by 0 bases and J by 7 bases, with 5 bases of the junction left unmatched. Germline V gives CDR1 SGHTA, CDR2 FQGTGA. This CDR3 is CASSLTGQYPEKLFF. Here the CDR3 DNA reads TGTGCCAGCAGCTTAACGGGACAGTACCCTGAAAAACTGTTTTTT.

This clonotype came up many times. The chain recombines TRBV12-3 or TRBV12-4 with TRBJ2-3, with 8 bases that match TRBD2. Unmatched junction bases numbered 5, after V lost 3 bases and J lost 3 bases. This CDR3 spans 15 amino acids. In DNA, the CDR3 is TGTGCCAGCAGTTTGGGCGGGGGGAGGACAGATACGCAGTATTTT. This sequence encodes CASSLGGGRTDTQYF.

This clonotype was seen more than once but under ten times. CDR3 in amino acids: CASSLAPGSGVEQYF. CDR3 nucleotide sequence: TGCGCCAGCAGCTTGGCGCCTGGGAGTGGCGTCGAGCAGTACTTC. This chain links TRBV5-1 with TRBJ2-7; D is possibly TRBD2 (5 bases). Germline CDR1 SGHRS, CDR2 YFSETQ. The CDR3 is made up of 15 amino acids. V lost 0 bases and J 6 bases, leaving 16 bases between the germline ends. Full variable domain (rest looked up from reference TRBV5-1 and TRBJ2-7): KAGVTQTPRYLIKTRGQQVTLSCSPISGHRSVSWYQQTPGQGLQFLFEYFSETQRNKGNFPGRFSGRQFSNSRSEMNVSTLELGDSALYLCASSLAPGSGVEQYFGPGTRLTVT.

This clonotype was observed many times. The CDR3 DNA reads as TGTGCCAGCAGTCCCCAACAGGGGCCCGGGGAGCTGTTTTTT. Translation: CASSPQQGPGELFF. The chain is built from TRBV12-3 or TRBV12-4 and TRBJ2-2; 7 bases fit TRBD1. This CDR3 region has 14 residues. V shed 5 bases and J 6 bases; nucleotides not matched to a gene: 6.

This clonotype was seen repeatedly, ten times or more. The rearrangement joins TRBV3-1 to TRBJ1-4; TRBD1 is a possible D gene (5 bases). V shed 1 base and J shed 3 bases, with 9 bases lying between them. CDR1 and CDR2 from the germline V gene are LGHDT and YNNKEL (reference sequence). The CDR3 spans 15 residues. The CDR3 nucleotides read TGTGCCAGCAGCCAAGGAGGGGAACCTAATGAAAAACTGTTTTTT. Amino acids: CASSQGGEPNEKLFF.

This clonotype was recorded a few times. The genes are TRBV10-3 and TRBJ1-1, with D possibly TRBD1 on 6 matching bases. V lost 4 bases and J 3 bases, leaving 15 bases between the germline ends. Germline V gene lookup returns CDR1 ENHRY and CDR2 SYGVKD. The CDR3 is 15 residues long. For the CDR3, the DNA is TGTGCCATCAGTGCCAGCCAGGGGACTTACACTGAAGCTTTCTTT. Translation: CAISASQGTYTEAFF.

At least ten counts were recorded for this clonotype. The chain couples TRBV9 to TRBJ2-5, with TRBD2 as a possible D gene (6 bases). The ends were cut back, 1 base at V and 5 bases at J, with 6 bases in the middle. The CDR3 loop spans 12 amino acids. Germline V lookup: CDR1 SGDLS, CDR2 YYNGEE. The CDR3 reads CASSVRGETQYF. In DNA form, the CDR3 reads TGTGCCAGCAGCGTACGGGGGGAGACCCAGTACTTC.